This T cell receptor beta chain derives from a study of blood T cell repertoires in COVID-19 (dated by TCRdb to about 2020). Broadly, across the study: The collaborator samples originated in the United States, Italy and Spain and spanned the acute and convalescent phases of COVID-19. The material from the prospective study consisted of cDNA or gDNA derived from T cells, B-cell-depleted T cells, or PBMCs. Deeply sampled blood TCRbeta repertoires from subjects exposed to, actively infected with, or recovered from COVID-19 were included in the dataset. A freely available public database, intended as a resource for researchers studying the immune response to SARS-CoV-2, is where the repertoires were released. The samples were drawn from the first 160 participants of the ongoing ImmuneRACE study and from some 1,300 subjects provided by 6 global collaborators. A de-identified subject ID, COVID-19 status, age in years and sex were almost always included in the sample metadata. HLA class I and class II types, where available, came from metadata supplied by the sample provider rather than from assay-based typing.

In regard to this clone: Its antigen specificity is not known. One base away there is no much larger clone; base qualities are not given.

Whole blood was collected in K2EDTA tubes by collaborating institutions according to the institutions' own protocols. For TCRbeta analysis, collaborators shipped samples as frozen whole blood, isolated PBMCs, or DNA extracted from either of those sample types. The germline V gene gives CDR1 as SGHRS and CDR2 as YFSETQ. The CDR3 has 15 amino acids, counting the end cysteine and phenylalanine. Only the CDR3 DNA is retained, 45 bases long and in frame from the first base. Germline trimming: 2 bases from V, 9 bases from J; junction bases outside gene matches: 9. Beyond this particular receptor, the publication reports: The quantity of clinical and demographic metadata differed by source and by participant and was supplied without curation.

TCRbeta CDR3 regions were amplified from genomic DNA by means of the immunoSEQ Assay, a bias-controlled multiplex PCR. Concerning the study's data processing: The number of nucleated cells in each sample was estimated by amplification of reference gene primers within the assay. To quantify the absolute abundance of each unique TCRbeta CDR3 rearrangement, sequence reads were collapsed and filtered. For each sample, productive Simpson clonality was calculated by taking the square root of Simpson's diversity index across productive rearrangements. The table was pulled from immuneACCESS by TCRdb, which kept in-frame rearrangements only. Such tables lose some clones; where checked, under half of the loss comes from unresolved V genes, and the rest has no known cause. V, J and clone size are taken as reported in that table, and D and trimming were inferred from the DNA itself. The sample records about 180,000 clones, roughly 90% of which are singletons. Approximately 0.5% of the sample lies in the top ten.

The sequence came from a man over 45 with acute or convalescent COVID-19. What was sequenced was peripheral blood. The V and J segments used are TRBV5-1 and TRBJ2-1; 9 bases in the junction line up with TRBD2. The DNA reads as follows: TGCGCCAGCAGCTTTGGGCGGGAGGGCCAAGGTGAGCAGTTCTTC. Its translation is CASSFGREGQGEQFF.